What follows are 18 T cell receptor beta chains derived from one specimen sequenced in a study of shared clonotypes between healthy human individuals. This table comes from immunoSEQ multiplex PCR, and its TCRdb copy is limited to in-frame clones, with some not included. This table holds approximately 2,200,000 clones, approximately 94% found once. Terminally differentiated effector memory CD45RA+ cells were excluded from the naive CD8 cells, which were CD45RO-negative and positively selected for CCR7. Specimen: naive CD8+ T cells from PBMCs. These receptors came from a man aged 18-30 years in good health. Some clones in this sample may be carry-over from other donors' samples.

CDR3 nucleotides: TGTGCCATCAAGGGGGACCCGCGCCACTATGGCTACACCTTC. Translation gives CAIKGDPRHYGYTF. V is TRBV19 and J is TRBJ1-2; D is possibly TRBD1 (6 bases). Per the germline V gene, CDR1 is LNHDA and CDR2 is SQIVND (reference sequence). Trimming stripped 10 bases from V and 3 bases from J, with 18 bases between. The CDR3 runs 14 residues. Supplemented by reference TRBV19 and TRBJ1-2, the full variable domain reads DGGITQSPKYLFRKEGQNVTLSCEQNLNHDAMYWYRQDPGQGLRLIYYSQIVNDFQKGDIAEGYSVSREKKESFPLTVTSAQKNPTAFYLCAIKGDPRHYGYTFGSGTRLTVV.

This chain connects TRBV7-9 to TRBJ2-7; 7 nucleotides agree with TRBD1. Germline V gene lookup returns CDR1 SEHNR and CDR2 FQNEAQ (reference sequence). Germline trimming cut 4 bases from V and 0 bases from J; bases unmatched to any gene: 6. This CDR3 has 15 residues. The chain's CDR3 is CASSWWQGDSYEQYF. The CDR3 coding sequence is TGTGCCAGCAGCTGGTGGCAGGGGGACTCCTACGAGCAGTACTTC. The whole variable domain, filled in from reference TRBV7-9 and TRBJ2-7, reads DTGVSQNPRHKITKRGQNVTFRCDPISEHNRLYWYRQTLGQGPEFLTYFQNEAQLEKSRLLSDRFSAERPKGSFSTLEIQRTEQGDSAMYLCASSWWQGDSYEQYFGPGTRLTVT.

The V and J genes are TRBV11-2 and TRBJ2-1, with 12 positions matching TRBD2. V was clipped by 6 bases and J by 6 bases; unmatched bases: 12. The CDR3 totals 17 residues. Germline CDR1 reads SGHAT; CDR2 reads FQNNGV. In nucleotides, the CDR3 is TGTGCCAGCAGACCTCGCCTAGCGGGAGGGTTGGGCAATGAGCAGTTCTTC. Its protein product is CASRPRLAGGLGNEQFF.

Remarks on this clone: This same CDR3 is encoded by further DNA sequences in the sample. The gene calls are TRBV7-9 and TRBJ2-7, with no clear D. In germline, CDR1 is SEHNR, CDR2 FQNEAQ (reference sequence). The length of the CDR3 is 13 residues. V lost 1 base, J lost 4 bases, and 8 bases lay in between. Here the CDR3 reads CASSLVPDYEQYF. CDR3 sequence (DNA): TGTGCCAGCAGCTTAGTTCCTGATTACGAGCAGTACTTC. Complete variable domain (other parts from reference TRBV7-9 and TRBJ2-7): DTGVSQNPRHKITKRGQNVTFRCDPISEHNRLYWYRQTLGQGPEFLTYFQNEAQLEKSRLLSDRFSAERPKGSFSTLEIQRTEQGDSAMYLCASSLVPDYEQYFGPGTRLTVT.

The rearrangement links TRBV16 to TRBJ2-3; D unclear. This CDR3 is built from 14 residues. The V and J ends lost 0 bases and 3 bases respectively, with 7 bases between them. Germline V gene data show CDR1 as KGHSY and CDR2 as FQNENV. In DNA form, the CDR3 reads TGTGCCAGCAGCCAATCCGTTGGAACAGATACGCAGTATTTT. Its protein product is CASSQSVGTDTQYF.

About this clone itself: This sample also contains other DNA sequences that code for the same CDR3. The J gene is TRBJ2-7, the V gene TRBV9; D remains ambiguous. Deletions cut 0 bases from V and 4 bases from J, with 8 bases between. CDR3 length: 13 amino acids. Germline CDR1 is SGDLS and CDR2 is YYNGEE. The CDR3 loop reads CASSVGDRYEQYF. Written as DNA, the CDR3 is TGTGCCAGCAGCGTAGGGGATAGGTACGAGCAGTACTTC.

In DNA, the CDR3 is TGCGCCAGCAGTTGGGGACCGGCCAACGAGCAGTACTTC. It specifies CASSWGPANEQYF. V gene TRBV5-1 combines with J gene TRBJ2-7; D possibly uses TRBD1 or TRBD2 (5 bases each). The germline V gene has CDR1 SGHRS and CDR2 YFSETQ. The CDR3 totals 13 residues. V was clipped by 5 bases and J by 5 bases, with 14 bases between them.

V and J are TRBV27 and TRBJ2-1; 11 bases fit TRBD1. Trimming at V came to 4 bases and at J to 4 bases, leaving 3 bases not matched to a gene. The CDR3 is 15 residues long. Per the germline V gene, CDR1 is MNHEY and CDR2 is SMNVEV (reference sequence). CDR3 amino acids: CASSSDRGPYNEQFF. The CDR3 region has the DNA TGTGCCAGCAGTTCGGACAGGGGGCCATACAATGAGCAGTTCTTC.

V gene TRBV6-5 combines with J gene TRBJ2-7; D might be TRBD1 (5 bases). Looked up from germline, CDR1 is MNHEY and CDR2 is SVGAGI. Trimming removed 6 bases from V and 5 bases from J, with 11 bases in between. The length of the CDR3 is 12 residues. The CDR3 sequence is CASSDSWDEQYF. The DNA of the CDR3 is TGTGCCAGCAGCGACAGCTGGGACGAGCAGTACTTC.

This sequence joins TRBV6-5 and TRBJ2-1; TRBD1 aligns across 8 bases. V lost 2 bases and J lost 8; bases outside the gene matches: 5. CDR1 and CDR2 from the germline V gene are MNHEY and SVGAGI. CDR3 length: 14 amino acids. The CDR3: CASSYRQGLDEQFF. Written as DNA, the CDR3 is TGTGCCAGCAGTTACCGACAGGGGCTCGATGAGCAGTTCTTC.

This chain joins TRBV28 and TRBJ1-5; 9 bases map to TRBD1. The V and J ends lost 1 base and 4 bases, in that order; junction bases with no gene match: 11. The CDR3 consists of 18 residues. The germline V gene encodes CDR1 MDHEN and CDR2 SYDVKM. CDR3 bases: TGTGCCAGCAGTTTATACCCAGTTTGGGACAGGGAGAATCAGCCCCAGCATTTT. Amino acids: CASSLYPVWDRENQPQHF.

The CDR3 bases are TGTGCCAGCAGCCCCTCACGACCGATTCACAATGAGCAGTTCTTC. As protein: CASSPSRPIHNEQFF. The genes are TRBV28 and TRBJ2-1; no firm D call. CDR3 length equals 15 residues. Germline CDR1 and CDR2: MDHEN and SYDVKM. Trimming left V 6 bases short and J 5 bases short, with 17 bases between.

With respect to this clone: Other DNA sequences of this sample code for an identical CDR3. The rearrangement joins TRBV27 to TRBJ1-5; D gene unclear. Trimming removed 3 bases from V and 0 bases from J, with 6 bases in between. The germline V gene encodes CDR1 MNHEY and CDR2 SMNVEV (reference sequence). CDR3 length: 14 residues. This CDR3 reads CASSLGYSNQPQHF. CDR3 DNA sequence: TGTGCCAGCAGTTTGGGATATAGCAATCAGCCCCAGCATTTT.

This sequence joins TRBV9 and TRBJ1-5, with D uncertain. The V end lost 4 bases, the J end lost 0 bases, and 8 bases lay between the germline ends. Germline CDR1 is SGDLS and CDR2 is YYNGEE. This CDR3 region has 14 residues. The CDR3 region has the DNA TGTGCCAGCAGCCCCTCCAGTAGCAATCAGCCCCAGCATTTT. As protein: CASSPSSSNQPQHF.

The rearrangement links TRBV29-1 to TRBJ2-7, with TRBD2 matching over 12 bases. Germline CDR1 is SQVTM and CDR2 is ANQGSEA. The CDR3 sequence is 13 residues long. V lost 7 bases and J lost 4; bases outside the gene matches: 5. In DNA, the CDR3 is TGCAGCGCGAGAGGACTAGCGGGATACGAGCAGTACTTC. As protein: CSARGLAGYEQYF.

This chain joins TRBV4-3 and TRBJ2-2; a possible D gene is TRBD2 (6 bases). Looked up from germline, CDR1 is LGHNA and CDR2 is YSLEER. CDR3 length equals 15 residues. V shed 2 bases and J shed 5 bases, with 12 bases lying between them. This chain's CDR3 is CASSQPRDGTGELFF. CDR3 in DNA: TGCGCCAGCAGCCAACCGCGGGACGGTACCGGGGAGCTGTTTTTT.

V is TRBV7-8 and J is TRBJ2-7; a weak D match, TRBD1 (5 bases). This CDR3 contains 13 residues. Germline V gives CDR1 SGHVS, CDR2 FQNEAQ. V was cut by 1 base and J by 3 bases, with 7 bases left in between. CDR3 residues: CASSLGQYYEQYF. CDR3 nucleotide sequence: TGTGCCAGCAGCTTAGGACAGTACTACGAGCAGTACTTC.

In the case of this clone: The sample has other DNA sequences that encode this CDR3 too. The chain is built from TRBV18 and TRBJ2-7, with D unclear. Germline CDR1 is KGHSH and CDR2 is LQKENI. Trimming pared 0 bases from V and 2 bases from J, leaving 11 bases between. The CDR3 is made up of 15 amino acids. The CDR3 sequence: CASSPPPGSPYEQYF. CDR3 bases: TGTGCCAGCTCACCACCCCCGGGTTCCCCCTACGAGCAGTACTTC. The variable domain in full, completed from reference TRBV18 and TRBJ2-7, reads NAGVMQNPRHLVRRRGQEARLRCSPMKGHSHVYWYRQLPEEGLKFMVYLQKENIIDESGMPKERFSAEFPKEGPSILRIQQVVRGDSAAYFCASSPPPGSPYEQYFGPGTRLTVT.